This T cell receptor (beta chain) was retrieved from a study of T cells in Graves' hyperthyroidism and ophthalmopathy. Study-level results: Most expanded thyroid clonotypes above 0.001 recurred in blood.

PBMCs were obtained from about 9.9 ml fresh peripheral blood. Comment on this clonotype: As yet, its antigen is unknown.

Amplification targeted TCR beta CDR3 regions from RNA transcripts. An initial round of RT-PCR targeting the TCR CDR3 relied on the HTBI primer set. TCRdb re-derived calls from the multiplex PCR reads in MiXCR, one entry per CDR3 protein. The sample shows some 600,000 distinct CDR3 sequences, approximately 15% of them seen only once. The sequenced sample consisted of blood. The source is a woman between 25 and 40 years old with Graves' hyperthyroidism that later progressed to Graves' ophthalmopathy.

CDR3 residues: CATRGYEQYF. In DNA, the CDR3 is TGTGCCACCAGGGGGTACGAGCAGTACTTC. The chain has TRBV2 and TRBJ2-7; 7 nucleotides line up with TRBD1. Germline V gene lookup returns CDR1 SNHLY and CDR2 FYNNEI. The CDR3 has 10 amino acids. Losses at the gene ends were 10 bases for V and 4 bases for J; bases not matched to a gene: 1.